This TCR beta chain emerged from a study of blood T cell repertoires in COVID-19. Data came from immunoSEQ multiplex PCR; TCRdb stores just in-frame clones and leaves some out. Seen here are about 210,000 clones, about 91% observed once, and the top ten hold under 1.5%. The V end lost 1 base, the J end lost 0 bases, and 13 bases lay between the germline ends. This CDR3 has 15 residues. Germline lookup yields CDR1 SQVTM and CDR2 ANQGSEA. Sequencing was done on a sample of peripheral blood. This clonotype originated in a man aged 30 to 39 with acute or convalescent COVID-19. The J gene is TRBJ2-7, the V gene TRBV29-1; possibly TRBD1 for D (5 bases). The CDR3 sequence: CSVEVVGQSSYEQYF. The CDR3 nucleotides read TGCAGCGTTGAAGTCGTGGGGCAAAGCTCCTACGAGCAGTACTTC.